A single sample gave rise to the 8 T cell receptor beta chains below, sequenced in a study of cytomegalovirus exposure and HLA in healthy donors. PCR primers comprised 60 Vbeta and 13 Jbeta primers. Sequencing used immunoSEQ multiplex PCR; TCRdb keeps in-frame clones, though not all of them. In the table there are over 120,000 clones, 65% to 90% of which are singletons. Sequencing input: PBMCs. The origin of the receptors is a woman aged 25 to 39 in good health and CMV-seronegative.

This clone showed up just a few times. The chain joins TRBV2 to TRBJ1-4, with D uncertain. CDR1 and CDR2 (germline): SNHLY, FYNNEI. The CDR3 consists of 14 residues. The V gene lost 4 bases and the J gene lost 2 bases, with 8 bases spanning the gap. The CDR3 sequence is CASSAYGTNEKLFF. As DNA, the CDR3 is TGTGCCAGCAGTGCCTACGGGACTAATGAAAAACTGTTTTTT.

This chain links TRBV2 with TRBJ1-2, with 11 bases fitting TRBD1. CDR1 and CDR2 (germline): SNHLY, FYNNEI. J gave up 3 bases and V 6 bases, and 3 bases lay outside the gene matches. This CDR3 contains 14 residues. The DNA for the CDR3 is TGTGCCAGCAGCGGGGGACAGGGGGACTATGGCTACACCTTC. Translating gives CASSGGQGDYGYTF.

The chain employs TRBV6-4 and TRBJ2-3; TRBD2 aligns across 8 bases. Unmatched junction bases numbered 5, after V lost 0 bases and J lost 3 bases. CDR3 length equals 16 residues. Germline V lookup: CDR1 MRHNA, CDR2 SNTAGT. The CDR3 is CASSDSPAGVTDTQYF. The CDR3 DNA follows: TGTGCCAGCAGTGACTCTCCAGCGGGAGTGACAGATACGCAGTATTTT.

V and J are TRBV9 and TRBJ1-2, with 7 nucleotides matching TRBD1. Germline lookup yields CDR1 SGDLS and CDR2 YYNGEE. V dropped 6 bases and J dropped 7; count of bases not matched to a gene: 9. The CDR3 is 13 residues long. CDR3 coding DNA: TGTGCCAGCACTAATTCGAGGGGGCCTGGCTACACCTTC. Amino acid sequence: CASTNSRGPGYTF.

This sequence joins TRBV5-4 and TRBJ2-5; 13 nucleotides line up with TRBD2. After removal of 0 bases from V and 5 bases from J, the junction contained 10 bases not matched to a gene. CDR1 is SGHNT and CDR2 is YYREEE in the germline V gene (reference sequence). The CDR3 is made up of 18 amino acids. The CDR3 bases are TGTGCCAGCAGCTTGGGACTAGCGGGGGGCCGACGCGAGGAGACCCAGTACTTC. Its translation: CASSLGLAGGRREETQYF.

V is TRBV6-5 and J is TRBJ1-3; no clear D. The CDR3 consists of 13 residues. Germline lookup yields CDR1 MNHEY and CDR2 SVGAGI. Trimming left V 8 bases short and J 1 base short, with 9 bases between. This CDR3 reads CASGRTSGNTIYF. The CDR3 bases are TGTGCCAGCGGACGGACTTCTGGAAACACCATATATTTT.

The chain links TRBV7-2 to TRBJ2-2, with 10 bases fitting TRBD2. The CDR3 has 15 residues. Per germline, CDR1 SGHTA and CDR2 FQGNSA. Germline trimming cut 5 bases from V and 3 bases from J; bases unmatched to any gene: 3. The chain's CDR3 is CASSPSGGDTGELFF. In DNA, the CDR3 is TGTGCCAGCAGCCCCAGCGGGGGGGACACCGGGGAGCTGTTTTTT.

This clone was observed a handful of times. CDR3 nucleotides: TGTGCCAGCTCGGCGGGGGTATTGAATGAGCAGTTCTTC. The encoded protein is CASSAGVLNEQFF. The rearrangement uses TRBV18 and TRBJ2-1, with TRBD2 matching over 7 bases. The V gene end was trimmed by 6 bases and the J gene end by 7 bases; junction bases not matched to a gene: 6. Germline CDR1 is KGHSH and CDR2 is LQKENI. CDR3 length equals 13 residues.